This section outlines one T cell receptor beta chain sequence together with its context. Trimming pared 5 bases from V and 4 bases from J, leaving 9 bases between. Germline V CDR1 and CDR2: MNHEY, SVGEGT. The CDR3 has 12 amino acids. A sample-barcoded 5' primer and a J-beta primer mix were used in a second PCR of roughly 7 to 12 cycles. TCRdb called the 5' RACE reads again in MiXCR, with one record for every CDR3 protein. The table shows roughly 550,000 distinct CDR3 sequences, with under 30% occurring only once. This record belongs to a study of blood T cells in healthy people across ages. The same data also went into a second study, on T cells of mothers and their children. From that report: Normalized overlap was always slightly, never significantly, higher in related than unrelated mother-child pairs.

Sequencing input: blood. The rearrangement uses TRBV6-2 or TRBV6-3 and TRBJ2-7; D is undetermined. The source of this sequence is a boy younger than 18 in good health. Here the CDR3 DNA reads TGTGCCAGCAGTGGGATCGCTTACGAGCAGTACTTC. Its translation: CASSGIAYEQYF.